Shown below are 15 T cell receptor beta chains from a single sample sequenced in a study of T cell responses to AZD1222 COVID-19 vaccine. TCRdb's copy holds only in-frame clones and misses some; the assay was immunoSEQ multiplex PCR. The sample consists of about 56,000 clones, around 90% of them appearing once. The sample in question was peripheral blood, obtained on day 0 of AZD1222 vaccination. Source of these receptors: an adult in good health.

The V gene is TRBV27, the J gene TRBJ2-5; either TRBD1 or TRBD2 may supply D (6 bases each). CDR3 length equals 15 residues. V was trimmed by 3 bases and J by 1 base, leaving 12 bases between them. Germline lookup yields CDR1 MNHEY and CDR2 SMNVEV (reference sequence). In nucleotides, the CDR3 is TGTGCCAGCAGTTTTTGGGGGGCTTCCCAAGAGACCCAGTACTTC. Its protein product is CASSFWGASQETQYF.

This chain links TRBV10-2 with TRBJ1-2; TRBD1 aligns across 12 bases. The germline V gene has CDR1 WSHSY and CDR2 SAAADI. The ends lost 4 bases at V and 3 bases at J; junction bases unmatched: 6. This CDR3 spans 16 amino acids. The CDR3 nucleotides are TGCGCCAGCAGTGCCGCCGGGACAGGGGGCGACTATGGCTACACCTTC. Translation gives CASSAAGTGGDYGYTF.

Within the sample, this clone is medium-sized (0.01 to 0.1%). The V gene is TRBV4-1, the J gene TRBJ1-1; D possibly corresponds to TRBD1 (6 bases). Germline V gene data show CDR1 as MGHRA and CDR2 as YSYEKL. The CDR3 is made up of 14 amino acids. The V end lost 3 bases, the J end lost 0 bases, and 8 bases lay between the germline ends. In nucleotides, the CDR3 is TGCGCCAGCAGCCAGTCAGGGGTGAACACTGAAGCTTTCTTT. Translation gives CASSQSGVNTEAFF.

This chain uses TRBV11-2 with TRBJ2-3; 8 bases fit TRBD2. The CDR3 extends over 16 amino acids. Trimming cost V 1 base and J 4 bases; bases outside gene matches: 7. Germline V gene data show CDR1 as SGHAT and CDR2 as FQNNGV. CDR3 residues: CASSLVALAVPDTQYF. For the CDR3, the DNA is TGTGCCAGCAGCTTAGTAGCACTAGCGGTCCCAGATACGCAGTATTTT.

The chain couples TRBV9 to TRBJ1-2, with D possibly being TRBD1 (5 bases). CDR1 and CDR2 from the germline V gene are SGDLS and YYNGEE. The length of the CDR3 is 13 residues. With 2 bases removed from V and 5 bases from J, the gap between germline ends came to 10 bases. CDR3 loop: CASSVRGLYGYTF. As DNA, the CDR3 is TGTGCCAGCAGCGTTCGGGGACTGTATGGCTACACCTTC.

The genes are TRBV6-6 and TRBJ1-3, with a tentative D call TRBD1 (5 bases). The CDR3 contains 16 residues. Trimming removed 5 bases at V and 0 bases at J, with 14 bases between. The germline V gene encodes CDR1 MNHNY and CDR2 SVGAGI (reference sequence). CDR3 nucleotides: TGTGCCAGCAGTCTGGAGGGGATCCCCTCTGGAAACACCATATATTTT. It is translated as CASSLEGIPSGNTIYF.

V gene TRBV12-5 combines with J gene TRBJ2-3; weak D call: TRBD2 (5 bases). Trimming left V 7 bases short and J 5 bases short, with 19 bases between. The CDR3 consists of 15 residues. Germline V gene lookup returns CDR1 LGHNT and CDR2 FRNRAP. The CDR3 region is CASAYSGIRGDTQYF. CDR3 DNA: TGTGCTAGTGCCTATTCGGGCATACGGGGAGATACGCAGTATTTT.

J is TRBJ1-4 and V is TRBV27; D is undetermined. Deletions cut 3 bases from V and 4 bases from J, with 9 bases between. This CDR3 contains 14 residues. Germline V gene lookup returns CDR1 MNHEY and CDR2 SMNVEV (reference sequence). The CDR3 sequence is CASSFGRLNEKLFF. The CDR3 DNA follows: TGTGCCAGCAGTTTTGGACGTCTTAATGAAAAACTGTTTTTT.

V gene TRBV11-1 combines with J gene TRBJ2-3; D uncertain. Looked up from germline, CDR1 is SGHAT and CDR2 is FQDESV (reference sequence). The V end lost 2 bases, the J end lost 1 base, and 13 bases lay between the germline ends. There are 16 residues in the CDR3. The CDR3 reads CASSLNLGSGTDTQYF. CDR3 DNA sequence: TGTGCCAGCAGCTTAAATTTGGGATCGGGCACAGATACGCAGTATTTT.

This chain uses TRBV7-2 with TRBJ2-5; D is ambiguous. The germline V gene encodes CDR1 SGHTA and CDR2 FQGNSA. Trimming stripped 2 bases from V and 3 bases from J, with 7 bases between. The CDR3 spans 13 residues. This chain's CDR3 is CASSLIGKETQYF. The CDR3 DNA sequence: TGTGCCAGCAGCTTAATTGGAAAAGAGACCCAGTACTTC.

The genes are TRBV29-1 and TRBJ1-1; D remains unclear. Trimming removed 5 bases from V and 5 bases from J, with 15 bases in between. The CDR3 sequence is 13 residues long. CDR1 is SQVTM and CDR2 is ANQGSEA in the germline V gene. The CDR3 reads CSVQSTRATEAFF. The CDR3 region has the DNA TGCAGCGTTCAAAGTACTCGTGCGACTGAAGCTTTCTTT. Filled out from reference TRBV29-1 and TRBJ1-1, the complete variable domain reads SAVISQKPSRDICQRGTSLTIQCQVDSQVTMMFWYRQQPGQSLTLIATANQGSEATYESGFVIDKFPISRPNLTFSTLTVSNMSPEDSSIYLCSVQSTRATEAFFGQGTRLTVV.

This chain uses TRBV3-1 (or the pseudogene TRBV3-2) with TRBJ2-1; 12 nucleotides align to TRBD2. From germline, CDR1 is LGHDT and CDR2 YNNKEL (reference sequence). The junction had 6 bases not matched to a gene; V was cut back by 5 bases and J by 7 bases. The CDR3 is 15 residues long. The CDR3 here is CASSSSGRALNEQFF. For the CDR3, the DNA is TGTGCCAGCAGCTCTAGCGGGAGGGCCCTTAATGAGCAGTTCTTC.

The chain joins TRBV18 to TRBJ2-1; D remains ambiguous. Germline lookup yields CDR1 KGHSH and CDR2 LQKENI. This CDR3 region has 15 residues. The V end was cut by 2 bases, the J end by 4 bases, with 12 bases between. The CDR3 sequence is CASSPGINQYNEQFF. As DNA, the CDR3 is TGTGCCAGCTCACCAGGGATCAACCAATACAATGAGCAGTTCTTC.

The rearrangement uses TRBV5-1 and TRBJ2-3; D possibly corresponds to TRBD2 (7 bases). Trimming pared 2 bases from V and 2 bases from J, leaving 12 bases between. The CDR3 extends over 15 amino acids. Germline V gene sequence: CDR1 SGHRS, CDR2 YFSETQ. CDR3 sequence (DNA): TGCGCCAGCAGCTTAGGGGCGGGGGCCACAGATACGCAGTATTTT. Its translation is CASSLGAGATDTQYF. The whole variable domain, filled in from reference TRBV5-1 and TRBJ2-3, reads KAGVTQTPRYLIKTRGQQVTLSCSPISGHRSVSWYQQTPGQGLQFLFEYFSETQRNKGNFPGRFSGRQFSNSRSEMNVSTLELGDSALYLCASSLGAGATDTQYFGPGTRLTVL.

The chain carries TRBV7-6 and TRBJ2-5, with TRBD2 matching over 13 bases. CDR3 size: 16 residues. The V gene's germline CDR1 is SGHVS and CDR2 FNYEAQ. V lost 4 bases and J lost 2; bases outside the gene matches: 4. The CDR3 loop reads CASSSGLAGDQETQYF. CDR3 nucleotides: TGTGCCAGCAGCTCCGGACTAGCGGGAGATCAAGAGACCCAGTACTTC.